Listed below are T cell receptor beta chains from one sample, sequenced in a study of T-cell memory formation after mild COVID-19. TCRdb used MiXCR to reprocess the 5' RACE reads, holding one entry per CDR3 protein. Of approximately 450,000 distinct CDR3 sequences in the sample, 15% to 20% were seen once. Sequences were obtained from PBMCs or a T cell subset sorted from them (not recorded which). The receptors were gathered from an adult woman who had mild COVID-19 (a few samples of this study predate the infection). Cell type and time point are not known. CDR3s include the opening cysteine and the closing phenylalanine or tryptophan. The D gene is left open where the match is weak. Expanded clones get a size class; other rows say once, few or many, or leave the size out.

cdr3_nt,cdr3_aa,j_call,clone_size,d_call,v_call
TGTGCCAGTCGCGACTCTGGCAATCAGCCCCAGCATTTT,CASRDSGNQPQHF,TRBJ1-5,few,NA,TRBV19
TGCGCCAGCAGCGGGGGGGCCATCTACAATGAGCAGTTCTTC,CASSGGAIYNEQFF,TRBJ2-1,few,NA,TRBV5-1
TGTGCCAGCACCGTTGCGGGTTATGAGCAGTTCTTC,CASTVAGYEQFF,TRBJ2-1,NA,NA,TRBV6-2/TRBV6-3
TGTGCCAGCAGCCCGGTGGCGGGACACTTTAACTATGGCTACACCTTC,CASSPVAGHFNYGYTF,TRBJ1-2,NA,NA,TRBV27
TGTGCCAGCAGCCTAGCAGGAGGCTACACCTTC,CASSLAGGYTF,TRBJ1-2,few,NA,TRBV7-8
TGTGCCAGCAAGTTAGGCGGGGGGAACACTGAAGCTTTCTTT,CASKLGGGNTEAFF,TRBJ1-1,NA,NA,TRBV2
TGTGCCAGCAGCAGGCCCATAGCGGGAGCGGGGTACAATGAGCAGTTCTTC,CASSRPIAGAGYNEQFF,TRBJ2-1,few,TRBD2,TRBV2
TGTGCCAGCAGCGACCCCGCTACCGGGACAGGGGGCAAGACCCAGTACTTC,CASSDPATGTGGKTQYF,TRBJ2-5,NA,TRBD1,TRBV9
TGTGCCAGCAGCATAAGTTCCACTGAAGCTTTCTTT,CASSISSTEAFF,TRBJ1-1,NA,NA,TRBV7-2
TGCGCCAGCAGCCCGGACCTGGCGTCCCCTGGCTACGAGCAGTACTTC,CASSPDLASPGYEQYF,TRBJ2-7,many,NA,TRBV5-1
TGTGCCAGCAGCTTAGTTAGGTCCCAAGAGACCCAGTACTTC,CASSLVRSQETQYF,TRBJ2-5,few,NA,TRBV7-9
TGTGCCAGTAGTCTGCAACCCGGGACAGGCAATTCACCCCTCCACTTT,CASSLQPGTGNSPLHF,TRBJ1-6,NA,TRBD1,TRBV19
TGCGCCAGCAGTCTTTCCTACAATGAGCAGTTCTTC,CASSLSYNEQFF,TRBJ2-1,many,NA,TRBV5-1
TGTGCTAGCAGCTGGGACAGGGACGGAGAGACCCAGTACTTC,CASSWDRDGETQYF,TRBJ2-5,many,TRBD1,TRBV7-7
TGTGCCAGCAGCACAGCCCAAGCGAACACCGGGGAGCTGTTTTTT,CASSTAQANTGELFF,TRBJ2-2,few,NA,TRBV12-3/TRBV12-4
TGCAGCGTTGAAGCCGGGGGGGACAGGGCAACAGAAGGGGCCAACGTCCTGACTTTC,CSVEAGGDRATEGANVLTF,TRBJ2-6,few,NA,TRBV29-1
TGCGCCAGCAGCGAGGGACTAGCGGGGTGGACAGATACGCAGTATTTT,CASSEGLAGWTDTQYF,TRBJ2-3,few,TRBD2,TRBV5-1
TGTGCCAGCTTTCCCGCGAAGCTGTCCGAGCAGTACTTC,CASFPAKLSEQYF,TRBJ2-7,few,NA,TRBV6-5
TGTGCCAGCAGCTGGGGTACGGGACTAGCGGGAGGCCCCTACGAGCAGTACTTC,CASSWGTGLAGGPYEQYF,TRBJ2-7,few,TRBD2,TRBV11-2
TGCGCCAGCAGCTCCCTGGGTGAGGACACTGAAGCTTTCTTT,CASSSLGEDTEAFF,TRBJ1-1,NA,NA,TRBV5-1
TGTGCCAGCAGCCCGACGTTTGGATGGCACAATGAGCAGTTCTTC,CASSPTFGWHNEQFF,TRBJ2-1,many,NA,TRBV3-1
TGCGCCAGCAGCTTGGGACAGGGGGTGGATGCTTTCTTT,CASSLGQGVDAFF,TRBJ1-1,NA,TRBD1,TRBV5-1
TGTGCCATCAGTTCCCCCGCAGGGAAGAACACCGGGGAGCTGTTTTTT,CAISSPAGKNTGELFF,TRBJ2-2,NA,NA,TRBV10-3
TGTGCCAGCGCTAAAGACCCAGGGCCCGGGGAGCTGTTTTTT,CASAKDPGPGELFF,TRBJ2-2,few,NA,TRBV18
TGTGCCAGCAGCTTATTGGGTTTTGAAGAGACCCAGTACTTC,CASSLLGFEETQYF,TRBJ2-5,few,NA,TRBV7-3
TGTGCCAGCAGTCAAGCCGGAATGAAAGAAGGGACAGACTACGAGCAGTACTTC,CASSQAGMKEGTDYEQYF,TRBJ2-7,NA,TRBD1,TRBV7-6
TGCAGCGGGGCGATAAGTGCCTACACTGAAGCTTTCTTT,CSGAISAYTEAFF,TRBJ1-1,NA,NA,TRBV29-1
TGTGCCAGCGGGACAGGGGTGAACACTGAAGCTTTCTTT,CASGTGVNTEAFF,TRBJ1-1,few,TRBD1,TRBV19